The entry that follows covers one TCR beta chain sequence. Its specificity is not known. V lost 1 base and J lost 5, with 17 bases in between. From germline, CDR1 is LGHNA and CDR2 YSLEER. CDR3 length: 16 residues. The source of the sample is a study of cytomegalovirus exposure and HLA in healthy donors. Study-wide background: There were 350 to 450 genotyped donors. Of these, roughly 82% fell in the genetic ancestry cluster associated with self-reported Caucasian donors.

Findings and caveats of the study: Among TCR beta chains, those listed as cytomegalovirus-associated numbered about 160. The study found most TCR sequences rare, yet found some public TCRs in many donors. It is likely that the observed cluster of highly shared sequence variants was a sequencing artifact.

A multiplex PCR was run with 60 Vbeta primers and 13 Jbeta primers. Generated by immunoSEQ multiplex PCR, the TCRdb table keeps only in-frame clones and is missing some. The repertoire includes under 150,000 clones, 70% to 85% of them detected once, and around 2.5% sits in the top ten. Sequencing used PBMCs. The TCR originated in a male donor in good health and CMV-seronegative. The rearrangement uses TRBV4-3 and TRBJ2-5, with D perhaps matching TRBD2 (7 bases). The CDR3 sequence: CASSQVGRGGPETQYF. CDR3 sequence (DNA): TGCGCCAGCAGCCAAGTAGGGAGGGGGGGTCCGGAGACCCAGTACTTC.